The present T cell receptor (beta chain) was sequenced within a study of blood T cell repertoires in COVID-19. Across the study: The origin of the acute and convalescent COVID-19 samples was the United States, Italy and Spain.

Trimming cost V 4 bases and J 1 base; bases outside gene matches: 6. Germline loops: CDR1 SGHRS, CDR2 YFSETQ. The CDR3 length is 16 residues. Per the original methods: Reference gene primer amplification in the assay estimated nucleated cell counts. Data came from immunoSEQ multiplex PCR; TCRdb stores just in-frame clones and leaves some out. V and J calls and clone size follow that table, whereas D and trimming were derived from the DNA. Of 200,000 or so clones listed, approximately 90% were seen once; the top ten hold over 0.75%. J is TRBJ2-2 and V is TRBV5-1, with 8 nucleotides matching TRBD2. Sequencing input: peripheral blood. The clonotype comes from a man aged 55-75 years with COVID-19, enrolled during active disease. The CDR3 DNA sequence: TGCGCCAGCAGCGTTACTAGCGGTATGAACACCGGGGAGCTGTTTTTT. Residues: CASSVTSGMNTGELFF.